This T cell receptor (beta chain) was obtained from a study of blood T cell repertoires in COVID-19. Turning to the study itself: Some COVID-19 samples were acute and others convalescent; all came from the United States, Italy and Spain. T cells, B-cell-depleted T cells, or PBMCs supplied cDNA or gDNA.

The authors' processing: Amplification from reference gene primers served as the basis for estimated nucleated cell counts. Assay used: immunoSEQ multiplex PCR; TCRdb lists only in-frame clones, some missing. V, J and clone size reflect that table, while D and trimming were determined from the DNA. Of about 88,000 clones listed, 90% are singletons. The V end was cut by 3 bases, the J end by 3 bases, with 15 bases between. CDR1 is SGHTA and CDR2 is FQGNSA in the germline V gene. There are 15 residues in the CDR3. This clone came up a few times. The sample consisted of peripheral blood. The chain links TRBV7-2 to TRBJ2-7; possibly TRBD2 for D (6 bases). This TCR was recovered from a man between 60 and 75 years old with acute or convalescent COVID-19. The CDR3 sequence is CASSLGGGLFYEQYF. In DNA form, the CDR3 reads TGTGCCAGCAGCTTGGGGGGAGGACTCTTCTACGAGCAGTACTTC.